This T cell receptor beta chain was identified in a study of blood T cell repertoires in COVID-19. Only in-frame clones appear in the TCRdb table, and some are missing; sequencing was by immunoSEQ multiplex PCR. The sample lists about 210,000 clones; around 81% were seen once. This CDR3 spans 14 amino acids. Trimming removed 3 bases from V and 1 base from J, with 6 bases in between. The germline CDR1 and CDR2 sequences are KGHSH and LQKENI. The sample taken for sequencing was peripheral blood. The chain joins TRBV18 to TRBJ2-2; D may be TRBD2 (6 bases). This TCR was sampled from a human donor in a cohort sampled during active COVID-19. The CDR3 DNA is TGTGCCAGCTCACCGCGGGAGAACACCGGGGAGCTGTTTTTT. Protein sequence: CASSPRENTGELFF.